The rows below give T cell receptor beta chains drawn from one sample of a study of blood T cell repertoires in COVID-19. Sequenced by immunoSEQ multiplex PCR; TCRdb stores in-frame clones only, minus some. The sample yields 410,000 or so clones, over 75% seen once. The specimen sequenced was peripheral blood. These receptors were taken from a woman between 35 and 50 years old with COVID-19, enrolled during active disease. Each CDR3 is given with its conserved first and last residue. D genes are given only for firm matches. Clone size is shown for a subset of rows, as once, few, many or a class of expanded clone.

clone size	D gene	J gene	V gene	CDR3 DNA	CDR3 protein
NA	TRBD1	TRBJ1-3	TRBV18	TGTGCCAGCTCACCGGGACAGGGTAATAAGCCTGGAAACACCATATATTTT	CASSPGQGNKPGNTIYF
NA	TRBD2	TRBJ2-7	TRBV6-4	TGTGCCAGCAGTGTATCAGCGGGAGGGCTATACGAGCAGTACTTC	CASSVSAGGLYEQYF
NA	TRBD2	TRBJ2-3	TRBV7-9	TGTGCCAGCAGCTTGGGAGCGGGGGCACCCACAGATACGCAGTATTTT	CASSLGAGAPTDTQYF
NA	TRBD1	TRBJ1-2	TRBV19	TGTGCCAGTAGTTACACGACAGGGGCAAACTATGGCTACACCTTC	CASSYTTGANYGYTF
NA	TRBD1	TRBJ1-5	TRBV27	TGTGCCAGCAGTTTATACCAGGGGGCGGGCTATCAGCCCCAGCATTTT	CASSLYQGAGYQPQHF
NA	NA	TRBJ2-3	TRBV4-1	TGCGCCAGCAGCCAAGATCGGAGTAGCTCCACAGATACGCAGTATTTT	CASSQDRSSSTDTQYF
few	NA	TRBJ1-2	TRBV7-2	TGTGCCAGCAGCTCTACTGAGAGCGGCTACACCTTC	CASSSTESGYTF
once	TRBD1	TRBJ1-4	TRBV18	TGTGCCAGCTCACCTAGGGGGCCCCCCGAAAAACTGTTTTTT	CASSPRGPPEKLFF
NA	NA	TRBJ1-6	TRBV28	TGTGCCAGTTTCGAGAGGGGGAGCTCCTATAATTCACCCCTCCACTTT	CASFERGSSYNSPLHF
NA	TRBD1	TRBJ2-6	TRBV5-1	TGCGCCAGCAGCTTCATACAGGGGACCACCTCTGGGGCCAACGTCCTGACTTTC	CASSFIQGTTSGANVLTF
once	TRBD2	TRBJ2-1	TRBV7-9	TGTGCCAGCAGTTTTGGCCTAGCGGGAGATGAGCAGTTCTTC	CASSFGLAGDEQFF
NA	TRBD1	TRBJ1-4	TRBV6-4	TGTGCCAGCAGTCCGGACAGGACGTCTGAAAAACTGTTTTTT	CASSPDRTSEKLFF
NA	NA	TRBJ2-1	TRBV7-2	TGTGCCAGCAGCTATTCCGGGGTAGAAGGTGAGCAGTTCTTC	CASSYSGVEGEQFF
NA	NA	TRBJ2-1	TRBV12-3/TRBV12-4	TGTGCCAGCAGTTTTCGACTCTACAATGAGCAGTTCTTC	CASSFRLYNEQFF
NA	TRBD1	TRBJ1-1	TRBV28	TGTGCCAGCAGTTTACCGGGACAGACGGCTCTCTTT	CASSLPGQTALF
NA	NA	TRBJ1-1	TRBV30	TGTGCCTGGAGTGTACGGCGGGGGGACACTGAAGCTTTCTTT	CAWSVRRGDTEAFF
once	NA	TRBJ2-7	TRBV9	TGTGCCAGCAGCGCAAGGGACACCCCCTACGAGCAGTACTTC	CASSARDTPYEQYF
NA	TRBD1	TRBJ1-5	TRBV19	TGTGCCAGTAGTATCGAGGGGGCCCGCAATCAGCCCCAGCATTTT	CASSIEGARNQPQHF
NA	TRBD2	TRBJ2-7	TRBV7-6	TGTGCCAGCAGCTTGGGGCGGGGGGGCCCTTACGAGCAGTACTTC	CASSLGRGGPYEQYF
NA	NA	TRBJ1-2	TRBV28	TGTGCCAGCAGTTCCCTGGGCCTTGGGTATGGCTACACCTTC	CASSSLGLGYGYTF
once	NA	TRBJ2-1	TRBV24-1	TGTGCCACCAGTGATTCGACAGCGATTGAGCAGTTCTTC	CATSDSTAIEQFF
NA	NA	TRBJ1-5	TRBV6-5	TGTGCCAGCAGTTCAGGTCCAGCGGGGAATCAGCCCCAGCATTTT	CASSSGPAGNQPQHF
NA	TRBD1	TRBJ2-7	TRBV6-2/TRBV6-3	TGTGCCAGCAGTCTAACTACCGGGGACAGCGGCTCCTACGAGCAGTACTTC	CASSLTTGDSGSYEQYF
NA	NA	TRBJ1-2	TRBV20-1	TGCAGTGCCAGAAGAGGGGGCTACACCTTC	CSARRGGYTF
NA	NA	TRBJ2-7	TRBV19	TGTGCCAGTAGTCCCAACAGGGATTCCTACGAGCAGTACTTC	CASSPNRDSYEQYF
NA	TRBD1	TRBJ1-5	TRBV25-1	TGTGCCAGCAGTGGGACAGGGGGCAATCAGCCCCAGCATTTT	CASSGTGGNQPQHF
few	TRBD2	TRBJ2-2	TRBV30	TGTGCCTGGACTAGCGGGAGGGACACCGGGGAGCTGTTTTTT	CAWTSGRDTGELFF
NA	TRBD1	TRBJ1-2	TRBV3-1/TRBV3-2	TGTGCCAGCAGCCTATGCCCCGGGGACAGCGGCCACCTCTACCAAATTAACTATGGCTACACCTTC	CASSLCPGDSGHLYQINYGYTF
NA	NA	TRBJ1-1	TRBV27	TGTGCCAGCAGTTCTCGAGCGGGGAATACTGAAGCTTTCTTT	CASSSRAGNTEAFF
NA	TRBD1	TRBJ1-5	TRBV6-5	TGTGCCAGCAGGGTGGGACAGTCTAATCAGCCCCAGCATTTT	CASRVGQSNQPQHF
NA	TRBD2	TRBJ2-7	TRBV30	TGTGCCTGGAGACCCGGACTAGGGATGAATTACGAGCAGTACTTC	CAWRPGLGMNYEQYF
NA	TRBD2	TRBJ2-1	TRBV30	TGTGCCTGGAATGACGTGCGGGGGGGCGACAATGAGCAGTTCTTC	CAWNDVRGGDNEQFF
NA	TRBD2	TRBJ2-3	TRBV28	TGTGCCAGCAGCCCCCAGGAAGCGGGGGGGCTAGATACGCAGTATTTT	CASSPQEAGGLDTQYF
NA	TRBD1	TRBJ1-5	TRBV19	TGTGCCAGTAGTGAAAGACAGGGTCATCAGCCCCAGCATTTT	CASSERQGHQPQHF
NA	TRBD2	TRBJ2-7	TRBV4-2	TGTGCCAGCAGCCAGCGAACCGTTTCGACTAGCGGGAAACGCTACGAGCAGTACTTC	CASSQRTVSTSGKRYEQYF
NA	TRBD2	TRBJ2-3	TRBV27	TGTGCCAGCAGCAAACTCCAGACTAGCGGGAGTAAAGATACGCAGTATTTT	CASSKLQTSGSKDTQYF
NA	NA	TRBJ2-1	TRBV9	TGTGCCAGCAGCGTAGGCGGGACCGCTGTGTACAATGAGCAGTTCTTC	CASSVGGTAVYNEQFF
NA	TRBD1	TRBJ1-2	TRBV7-9	TGTGCCAGCAGCTTCGACAGGGTTCTACGTCTCGGCTACACCTTC	CASSFDRVLRLGYTF
once	TRBD1	TRBJ1-2	TRBV20-1	TGCAGTGCTAGTCCTAGGGGGCTCGTCTATGGCTACACCTTC	CSASPRGLVYGYTF
NA	TRBD2	TRBJ2-2	TRBV2	TGTGCCAGCAGCCGAACGGGGACTAGCGGGAGCACCGGGGAGCTGTTTTTT	CASSRTGTSGSTGELFF
NA	NA	TRBJ1-1	TRBV7-9	TGTGCCAGCAGCCCAGGGGTAGTGACTGAAGCTTTCTTT	CASSPGVVTEAFF
NA	NA	TRBJ1-1	TRBV28	TGTGCCAGCAGCCTGGCCGGGACAAAAACTGAAGCTTTCTTT	CASSLAGTKTEAFF
NA	TRBD1	TRBJ1-4	TRBV19	TGTGCCACCCGGACAGGGTTTGGTGGCAGGGAAAAACTGTTTTTT	CATRTGFGGREKLFF
once	TRBD2	TRBJ2-3	TRBV4-3	TGCGCCAGCAGCCAAGGGATAGCGGGAGATCAGTATTTT	CASSQGIAGDQYF
NA	TRBD2	TRBJ2-5	TRBV4-3	TGCGCCAGCAGCCAAGACGCGACTAGCGGCAGGGAGATCCAGTACTTC	CASSQDATSGREIQYF
NA	TRBD1	TRBJ1-2	TRBV14	TGTGCCAGCAGCCCCTATACGACAGGGGCGGATGGCTACACCTTC	CASSPYTTGADGYTF
NA	TRBD1	TRBJ1-6	TRBV19	TGTGCCAGTAGTATTGAAGGGACAGTCTCACCCCTCCACTTT	CASSIEGTVSPLHF
NA	TRBD2	TRBJ2-1	TRBV7-9	TGTGCCAGCAGCTTAGAGGTACTAGCGGGAGGAAATGAGCAGTTCTTC	CASSLEVLAGGNEQFF
NA	TRBD2	TRBJ2-1	TRBV6-2/TRBV6-3	TGTGCCAGCAGTCTTAGCGGGGGAGGCTACAATGAGCAGTTCTTC	CASSLSGGGYNEQFF
NA	NA	TRBJ1-5	TRBV3-1/TRBV3-2	TGTGCCAGCAGCCAAGAACTCTCTCAGCCCCAGCATTTT	CASSQELSQPQHF
NA	TRBD1	TRBJ1-1	TRBV4-1	TGCGCCAGCAGCCAAGCCCGGACAGGGGTGAACACTGAAGCTTTCTTT	CASSQARTGVNTEAFF
NA	NA	TRBJ1-6	TRBV18	TGTGCCACCCGCGGGGGGTCGGGGGATTCACCCCTCCACTTT	CATRGGSGDSPLHF
NA	NA	TRBJ2-1	TRBV6-6	TGTGCCAGCAGAAACAGGGACGGCGAGCAGTTCTTC	CASRNRDGEQFF